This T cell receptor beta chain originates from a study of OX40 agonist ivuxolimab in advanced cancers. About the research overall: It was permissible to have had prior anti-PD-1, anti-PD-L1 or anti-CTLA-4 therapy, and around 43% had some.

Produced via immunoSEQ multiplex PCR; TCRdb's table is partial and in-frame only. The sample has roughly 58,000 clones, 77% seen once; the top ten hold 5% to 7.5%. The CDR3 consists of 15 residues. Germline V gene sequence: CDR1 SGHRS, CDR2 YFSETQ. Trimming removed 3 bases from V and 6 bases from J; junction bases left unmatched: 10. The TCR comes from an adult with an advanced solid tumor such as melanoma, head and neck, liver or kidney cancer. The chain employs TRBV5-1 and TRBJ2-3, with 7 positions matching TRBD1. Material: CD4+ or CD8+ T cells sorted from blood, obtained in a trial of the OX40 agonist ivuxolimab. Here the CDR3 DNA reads TGCGCCAGCAGCTGGACAGGTGGGCGTTCGGATACGCAGTATTTT. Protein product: CASSWTGGRSDTQYF.